This T cell receptor beta chain was recorded in a study of identifying expanded T cells in peripheral blood. Per the germline V gene, CDR1 is SNHLY and CDR2 is FYNNEI. Trimming took off 4 bases at V and 7 bases at J, with 12 bases between the two ends. The CDR3 spans 13 residues. The data were produced by immunoSEQ multiplex PCR, yet TCRdb's version contains in-frame clones alone and is incomplete. The table shows 45,000 to 75,000 clones, with roughly four fifths occurring only once. Findings and limits, study-wide: Across healthy donors, higher total template counts meant significantly greater roughly 2-week count variance.

Points on this clone: Antigen specificity is unknown.

The chain uses TRBV2 and TRBJ2-3, with D possibly matching TRBD2 (5 bases). The source of this sequence is a person aged 18-70 years in good health. The material sequenced was blood. Here the CDR3 reads CASSGESLNTQYF. The CDR3 DNA reads as TGTGCCAGCAGTGGGGAGAGTCTAAATACGCAGTATTTT.